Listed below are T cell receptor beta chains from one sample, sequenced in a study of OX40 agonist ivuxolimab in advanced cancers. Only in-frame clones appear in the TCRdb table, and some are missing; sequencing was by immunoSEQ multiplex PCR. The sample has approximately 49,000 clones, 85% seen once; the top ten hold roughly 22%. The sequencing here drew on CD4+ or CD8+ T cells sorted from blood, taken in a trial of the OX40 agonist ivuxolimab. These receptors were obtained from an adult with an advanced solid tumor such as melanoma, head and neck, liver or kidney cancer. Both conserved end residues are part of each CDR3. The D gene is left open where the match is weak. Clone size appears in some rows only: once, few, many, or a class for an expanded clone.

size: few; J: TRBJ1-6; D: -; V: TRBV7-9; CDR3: CASSFRAAQNSPLHF; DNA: TGTGCCAGCAGCTTTCGGGCAGCCCAGAATTCACCCCTCCACTTT
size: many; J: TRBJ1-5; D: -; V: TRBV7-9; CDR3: CASSLQGHDNQPQHF; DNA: TGTGCCAGCAGCTTACAAGGACACGACAATCAGCCCCAGCATTTT
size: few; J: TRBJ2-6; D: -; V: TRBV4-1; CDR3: CASSPLIGANVLTF; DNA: TGCGCCAGCAGCCCGTTGATCGGGGCCAACGTCCTGACTTTC
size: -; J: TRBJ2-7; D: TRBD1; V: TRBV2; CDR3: CASSTGTGGSYEQYF; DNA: TGTGCCAGCAGTACCGGGACAGGGGGGTCCTACGAGCAGTACTTC
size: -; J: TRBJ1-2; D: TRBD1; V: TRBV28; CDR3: CASTPGQGPYGYTF; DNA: TGTGCCAGCACCCCGGGACAGGGGCCCTATGGCTACACCTTC
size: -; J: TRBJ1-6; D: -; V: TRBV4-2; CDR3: CASSSSRDSGRHF; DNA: TGTGCCAGCAGCTCCTCCAGGGACTCGGGGCGCCACTTT
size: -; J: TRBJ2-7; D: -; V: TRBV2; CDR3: CASSEARENF; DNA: TGTGCCAGCAGTGAAGCGAGGGAGAACTTC
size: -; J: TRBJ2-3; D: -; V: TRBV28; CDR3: CASSSDLPGDTQYF; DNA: TGTGCCAGCAGTTCGGACCTGCCGGGAGATACGCAGTATTTT
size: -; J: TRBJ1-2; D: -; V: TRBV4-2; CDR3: CASSQLIQGNYGYTF; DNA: TGTGCCAGCAGCCAACTAATACAGGGAAACTATGGCTACACCTTC
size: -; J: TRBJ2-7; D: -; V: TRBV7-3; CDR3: CASSYGGSYEQYF; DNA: TGTGCCAGCAGCTACGGCGGATCCTACGAGCAGTACTTC
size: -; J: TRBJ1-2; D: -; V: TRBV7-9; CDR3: CASSLGSDFNYGYTF; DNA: TGTGCCAGCAGCTTAGGGTCGGACTTCAACTATGGCTACACCTTC
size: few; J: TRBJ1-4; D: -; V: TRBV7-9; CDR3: CASSADIATNEKLFF; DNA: TGTGCCAGCAGCGCTGATATTGCAACTAATGAAAAACTGTTTTTT
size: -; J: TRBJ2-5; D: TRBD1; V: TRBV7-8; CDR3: CASSLWSRGPKQETQYF; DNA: TGTGCCAGCAGCTTATGGTCGAGGGGGCCGAAGCAAGAGACCCAGTACTTC
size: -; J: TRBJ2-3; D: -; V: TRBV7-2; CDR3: CASSLASLSTDTQYF; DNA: TGTGCCAGCAGCTTAGCCTCCTTAAGCACAGATACGCAGTATTTT
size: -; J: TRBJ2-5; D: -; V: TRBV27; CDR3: CASSGNGLYETQYF; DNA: TGTGCCAGCAGTGGTAACGGGCTATATGAGACCCAGTACTTC
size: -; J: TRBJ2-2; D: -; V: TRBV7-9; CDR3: CATPAVGELFF; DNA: TGTGCCACCCCGGCGGTCGGGGAGCTGTTTTTT
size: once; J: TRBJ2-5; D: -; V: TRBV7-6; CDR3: CATGATRQETQYF; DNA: TGTGCCACGGGAGCGACCCGACAAGAGACCCAGTACTTC